These 11 T cell receptor beta chains originate from one sample sequenced in a study of T cell responses to AZD1222 COVID-19 vaccine. Some clones are missing from TCRdb's copy, which holds only in-frame ones; the method was immunoSEQ multiplex PCR. The sample includes about 99,000 clones, approximately 88% of them seen just once. This material consisted of peripheral blood, taken on day 0 of AZD1222 vaccination. Receptor source: an adult in good health.

The genes are TRBV3-1 (or the pseudogene TRBV3-2) and TRBJ2-7, with 7 nucleotides matching TRBD1. The germline V gene has CDR1 LGHDT and CDR2 YNNKEL (reference sequence). The V segment lost 3 bases and the J segment 2 bases; nucleotides outside the gene matches: 4. The CDR3 contains 14 residues. Here the CDR3 DNA reads TGTGCCAGCAGCCAGGGGACAGTGACCTACGAGCAGTACTTC. Translation gives CASSQGTVTYEQYF.

The V call is TRBV19, the J call TRBJ1-3; D unresolved. The CDR3 has 15 amino acids. V gave up 6 bases and J gave up 0 bases, with 12 bases separating them. Germline CDR1 LNHDA, CDR2 SQIVND (reference sequence). This chain's CDR3 is CASREDPHSGNTIYF. CDR3 DNA: TGTGCCAGTAGAGAGGATCCCCACTCTGGAAACACCATATATTTT.

This chain links TRBV7-2 with TRBJ1-1; D gene ambiguous. Per germline, CDR1 SGHTA and CDR2 FQGNSA. There are 15 residues in the CDR3. V was trimmed by 1 base and J by 1 base, leaving 10 bases between them. The CDR3 loop reads CASSLVLAGNTEAFF. In DNA form, the CDR3 reads TGTGCCAGCAGCTTAGTTCTTGCCGGGAACACTGAAGCTTTCTTT.

The table lists this clone with a count of one. This chain joins TRBV2 and TRBJ1-6, with D perhaps matching TRBD1 (5 bases). The CDR3 consists of 15 residues. V gave up 1 base and J gave up 7 bases, with 11 bases separating them. CDR1 and CDR2 from the germline V gene are SNHLY and FYNNEI. The CDR3 region is CASSEGDPSNSPLHF. Here the CDR3 DNA reads TGTGCCAGCAGTGAAGGGGACCCTTCCAATTCACCCCTCCACTTT.

The J gene is TRBJ1-5, the V gene TRBV2; D is ambiguous. Between the trimmed V and J ends, which lost 1 base and 2 bases, there was a span of 6 bases. CDR3 length: 14 residues. Germline lookup yields CDR1 SNHLY and CDR2 FYNNEI. This chain's CDR3 is CASSEGAGNQPQHF. In nucleotides, the CDR3 is TGTGCCAGCAGTGAAGGAGCAGGCAATCAGCCCCAGCATTTT.

The chain employs TRBV10-3 and TRBJ1-2; D is unresolved. CDR1 and CDR2 (germline): ENHRY, SYGVKD. The CDR3 loop spans 14 amino acids. The ends were cut back, 2 bases at V and 0 bases at J, with 7 bases in the middle. CDR3 DNA sequence: TGTGCCATCAGTGAGGAGGGCGCTAACTATGGCTACACCTTC. It encodes CAISEEGANYGYTF.

The chain recombines TRBV28 with TRBJ1-2; unclear D gene. CDR3 length: 13 residues. Germline CDR1 is MDHEN and CDR2 is SYDVKM. The V and J ends lost 7 bases and 2 bases respectively, with 11 bases between them. CDR3 loop: CASIPGGNYGYTF. CDR3 nucleotides: TGTGCCAGCATCCCAGGCGGCAACTATGGCTACACCTTC.

V gene TRBV19 combines with J gene TRBJ2-5; tentatively, D is TRBD1 (7 bases). The V end was cut by 4 bases, the J end by 3 bases, with 12 bases between. This CDR3 has 14 residues. Germline V gene sequence: CDR1 LNHDA, CDR2 SQIVND (reference sequence). The CDR3 protein is CASSSQGGKETQYF. CDR3 coding DNA: TGTGCCAGTAGTAGCCAGGGGGGCAAAGAGACCCAGTACTTC.

The CDR3 DNA is TGTGCCACCAGTGATGTAGCGGGAGGTACCTACAATGAGCAGTTCTTC. It translates to CATSDVAGGTYNEQFF. V is TRBV24-1 and J is TRBJ2-1; TRBD2 agrees at 10 bases. With V trimmed by 3 bases and J by 2 bases, 3 bases remained unmatched. Per germline, CDR1 KGHDR and CDR2 SFDVKD. This CDR3 contains 16 residues.

The chain couples TRBV5-1 to TRBJ2-2; 7 bases line up with TRBD1. V lost 6 bases, J lost 0 bases, and 8 bases stayed unmatched. The V gene's germline CDR1 is SGHRS and CDR2 YFSETQ. CDR3 size: 16 residues. The CDR3, as DNA: TGCGCCAGCAACTTAGGGGGCACCTCGAACACCGGGGAGCTGTTTTTT. It yields the protein CASNLGGTSNTGELFF.

V and J are TRBV5-4 and TRBJ1-6; D gene unclear. This CDR3 region has 14 residues. Germline V gene data show CDR1 as SGHNT and CDR2 as YYREEE (reference sequence). V lost 1 base and J 7 bases, leaving 9 bases between the germline ends. CDR3 in amino acids: CASSLNGGNSPLHF. Written as DNA, the CDR3 is TGTGCCAGCAGCTTGAATGGTGGGAATTCACCCCTCCACTTT.